This T cell receptor beta chain was documented in a study of regulatory T cells in long-lasting Graves disease. As for the study in general: The study enrolled newly diagnosed Graves' patients on antithyroid drugs under 3 months. Study results and caveats: A greater number of public clonotypes (roughly 2,700) was shared by persistent patients than by new patients (about 990).

HTBI primers from iRepertoire and Arm-PCR of CDR3 regions yielded the TCR beta libraries. One entry per CDR3 protein, called by TCRdb with MiXCR from the multiplex PCR reads. Among roughly 560,000 distinct CDR3 sequences listed, around 11% were seen once. This clonotype was detected only a few times. Its specificity is unknown. Regarding time point: newly diagnosed GD, antithyroid drugs for less than 3 months. PBMC-extracted RNA yielded the TCR library. The CDR3 is 14 residues long. Trimming took off 3 bases at V and 2 bases at J, with 11 bases between the two ends. Germline V CDR1 and CDR2: MDHEN, SYDVKM. The sample was also linked to a second study, of T cells in Graves' hyperthyroidism and ophthalmopathy. Per that study: The hyperthyroidism patients had all been newly diagnosed, and their disease duration was under 2 months. Their ages ranged from 18 to 65 years.

The sequencing used peripheral blood mononuclear cells (PBMCs), collected at new diagnosis, from a patient treated with antithyroid drugs. The sequence was obtained from a woman aged 30 to 39 with Graves disease. The chain uses TRBV28 and TRBJ2-7; a weak D match, TRBD2 (6 bases). CDR3 residues: CASSFGEVPYEQYF. The CDR3, as DNA: TGTGCCAGCAGTTTTGGGGAGGTCCCCTACGAGCAGTACTTC.